These 17 T cell receptor beta chains were sequenced from one sample in a study of blood T cells in healthy people across ages (dated by TCRdb to the mid-2010s). The method behind the library was 5' RACE. The run used an Illumina HiSeq 2500. A second PCR of roughly 6 to 12 cycles was run with a J-beta primer mix and a sample-barcoded 5' primer. TCRdb itself trimmed the public reads at Q25 with fastp, ran MiXCR and retained productive beta chains. Rows are combined by CDR3 protein, so each entry shows the most common genes and DNA. The sample table lists roughly 800,000 distinct CDR3 sequences, 58% of them with a count of one. The ten largest clones capture 22% of the sample. The sequenced sample was blood. Receptors were obtained from a man under 40 in good health.

The chain is built from TRBV9 and TRBJ2-1; possibly TRBD1 or TRBD2 for D (8 bases each). CDR1 SGDLS and CDR2 YYNGEE come from the germline V gene. V was cut by 4 bases and J by 1 base, with 27 bases left in between. This CDR3 region has 20 residues. The CDR3 loop reads CASSSQGVRAGGSSYNEQFF. DNA of the CDR3: TGTGCCAGCAGCTCACAGGGGGTCCGCGCGGGGGGATCGTCCTACAATGAGCAGTTCTTC.

The J gene is TRBJ2-2, the V gene TRBV7-2; 11 bases agree with TRBD2. The CDR3 is 17 amino acids. The V gene's germline CDR1 is SGHTA and CDR2 FQGNSA. V was clipped by 6 bases and J by 4 bases; unmatched bases: 10. The CDR3 region has the DNA TGTGCCAGCAGTCTACTAGCGGGAGCGTGGTTCACCGGGGAGCTGTTTTTT. Residues: CASSLLAGAWFTGELFF.

This chain joins TRBV7-9 and TRBJ2-4; TRBD1 matches at 7 bases. TRBJ2-7 explains the end of the DNA better; the J call may be wrong. The germline CDR1 and CDR2 sequences are SEHNR and FQNEAQ (reference sequence). This CDR3 has 14 amino acids. The CDR3 sequence: CASSDTGASGEQYF. DNA for the CDR3: TGTGCCAGCAGCGACACAGGGGCTTCCGGCGAGCAGTACTTC.

This clonotype was seen a few times. The genes are TRBV29-1 and TRBJ2-7; 9 positions match TRBD2. CDR3 size: 13 residues. Germline values: CDR1 SQVTM, CDR2 ANQGSEA. J lost 1 base, V lost 5 bases, and 3 bases had no gene match. The CDR3 is CSVLSGRSYEQYF. The CDR3 nucleotides are TGCAGCGTTCTTAGCGGGAGATCCTACGAGCAGTACTTC.

This clonotype was counted many times. In DNA form, the CDR3 reads TGTGCCAGCAGCCGGACTTCCGGGGGCCAAGAGACCCAGTACTTC. Residues: CASSRTSGGQETQYF. The chain joins TRBV7-2 to TRBJ2-5, with a possible D match to TRBD2 (6 bases). The CDR3 sequence is 15 residues long. Trimming removed 5 bases at V and 1 base at J, with 14 bases between. Germline loops: CDR1 SGHTA, CDR2 FQGNSA. The complete variable domain, with remaining parts taken from reference TRBV7-2 and TRBJ2-5, reads GAGVSQSPSNKVTEKGKDVELRCDPISGHTALYWYRQSLGQGLEFLIYFQGNSAPDKSGLPSDRFSAERTGGSVSTLTIQRTQQEDSAVYLCASSRTSGGQETQYFGPGTRLLVL.

The rearrangement joins TRBV6-1 to TRBJ2-1, with D maybe TRBD1 (6 bases). Germline loops: CDR1 MNHNS, CDR2 SASEGT. V gave up 7 bases and J gave up 3 bases, with 7 bases separating them. This CDR3 comprises 12 residues. This chain's CDR3 is CASMDSYNEQFF. Here the CDR3 DNA reads TGTGCCAGCATGGACAGCTACAATGAGCAGTTCTTC.

The J gene is TRBJ2-2, the V gene TRBV20-1; weak D call: TRBD1 (5 bases). V lost 0 bases and J lost 4, with 12 bases in between. The length of the CDR3 is 15 residues. CDR1 and CDR2 from the germline V gene are DFQATT and SNEGSKA (reference sequence). Here the CDR3 DNA reads TGCAGTGCTAGAGATGGCAGGGTGGGCACCGGGGAGCTGTTTTTT. Encoded protein: CSARDGRVGTGELFF.

This clonotype occurred a few times. CDR3 in DNA: TGTGCCAGCAGCTACGGACAGGGCACAGATACGCAGTATTTT. This encodes CASSYGQGTDTQYF. J is TRBJ2-3 and V is TRBV7-9; 7 bases fit TRBD1. The CDR3 has 14 residues. The germline CDR1 and CDR2 sequences are SEHNR and FQNEAQ (reference sequence). V shed 4 bases, J shed 1 base, and the junction held 2 bases outside the gene matches.

The chain combines TRBV7-2 with TRBJ2-7, with 10 nucleotides matching TRBD2. The CDR3 runs to 18 residues. Unmatched junction bases numbered 12, after V lost 4 bases and J lost 0 bases. CDR1 and CDR2 (germline): SGHTA, FQGNSA. The CDR3 spells CASSSRTSGYSYSYEQYF. CDR3 nucleotides: TGTGCCAGCAGCTCTCGGACTAGCGGTTACTCCTACTCCTACGAGCAGTACTTC. Combining the CDR3 with reference TRBV7-2 and TRBJ2-7 gives the whole variable domain GAGVSQSPSNKVTEKGKDVELRCDPISGHTALYWYRQSLGQGLEFLIYFQGNSAPDKSGLPSDRFSAERTGGSVSTLTIQRTQQEDSAVYLCASSSRTSGYSYSYEQYFGPGTRLTVT.

The J gene is TRBJ1-2, the V gene TRBV12-3 or TRBV12-4; TRBD1 is a possible D gene (5 bases). Trimming took 0 bases from V and 7 from J, leaving 12 bases between them. CDR3 length: 14 residues. CDR3 sequence reads: CASSLAGRGGGYTF. DNA of the CDR3: TGTGCCAGCAGTTTAGCGGGTAGGGGTGGTGGCTACACCTTC.

This sequence joins TRBV27 and TRBJ2-1; TRBD1 aligns across 8 bases. The CDR3 runs 16 residues. From germline, CDR1 is MNHEY and CDR2 SMNVEV (reference sequence). The V and J ends lost 6 bases and 8 bases, in that order; junction bases with no gene match: 15. The CDR3 spells CASSWARDRPTYEQFF. The CDR3 coding sequence is TGTGCCAGCAGCTGGGCTCGGGACAGGCCTACCTATGAGCAGTTCTTC.

The chain employs TRBV28 and TRBJ2-1; 7 bases line up with TRBD1. With V trimmed by 5 bases and J by 7 bases, 11 bases remained unmatched. Looked up from germline, CDR1 is MDHEN and CDR2 is SYDVKM. There are 15 residues in the CDR3. The CDR3 here is CASSPRDSALNEQFF. The CDR3 DNA follows: TGTGCCAGCAGTCCTCGGGACAGTGCGTTGAATGAGCAGTTCTTC. Together with reference TRBV28 and TRBJ2-1, the CDR3 gives the full variable domain: DVKVTQSSRYLVKRTGEKVFLECVQDMDHENMFWYRQDPGLGLRLIYFSYDVKMKEKGDIPEGYSVSREKKERFSLILESASTNQTSMYLCASSPRDSALNEQFFGPGTRLTVL.

The genes are TRBV20-1 and TRBJ1-5; TRBD1 might be the D (6 bases). Trimming stripped 3 bases from V and 5 bases from J, with 14 bases between. This CDR3 has 14 residues. Per the germline V gene, CDR1 is DFQATT and CDR2 is SNEGSKA (reference sequence). CDR3 sequence: CSARAGDMDQPQHF. In DNA form, the CDR3 reads TGCAGTGCTAGGGCGGGGGACATGGATCAGCCCCAGCATTTT.

The genes are TRBV3-1 and TRBJ2-5; D unclear. Germline CDR1 reads LGHDT; CDR2 reads YNNKEL (reference sequence). The germline V and J ends were trimmed by 7 bases and 11 bases, with 20 bases remaining between them. This CDR3 is 13 amino acids long. The CDR3 sequence is CASKALGYNEQYF. The CDR3 coding sequence is TGTGCCAGCAAAGCGCTAGGTTACAATGAGCAGTACTTC.

This clonotype was recorded a few times. The chain is built from TRBV5-6 and TRBJ2-6; D remains ambiguous. The germline gives CDR1 SGHDT, CDR2 YYEEEE. Trimming pared 4 bases from V and 4 bases from J, leaving 6 bases between. This CDR3 contains 13 residues. CDR3 sequence: CASSLWGANVLTF. DNA for the CDR3: TGTGCCAGCAGCCTTTGGGGGGCCAACGTCCTGACTTTC.

This chain connects TRBV4-3 to TRBJ1-6; TRBD1 might be the D (5 bases). Germline V gene sequence: CDR1 LGHNA, CDR2 YSLEER. With 4 bases removed from V and 1 base from J, the gap between germline ends came to 23 bases. The CDR3 runs 20 residues. CDR3 DNA: TGCGCCAGCAGCCCATCTTGGGGGACGCTACTGGAGTCCTATAATTCACCCCTCCACTTT. It is translated as CASSPSWGTLLESYNSPLHF.

J is TRBJ2-3 and V is TRBV7-3; 9 bases match TRBD2. This CDR3 has 16 amino acids. The V and J ends lost 5 bases and 1 base, in that order; junction bases with no gene match: 7. Germline CDR1 is SGHTA and CDR2 is FQGTGA. DNA for the CDR3: TGTGCCAGCAGCAGAAATAGCGGGAGCGGCACAGATACGCAGTATTTT. Encoded protein: CASSRNSGSGTDTQYF.